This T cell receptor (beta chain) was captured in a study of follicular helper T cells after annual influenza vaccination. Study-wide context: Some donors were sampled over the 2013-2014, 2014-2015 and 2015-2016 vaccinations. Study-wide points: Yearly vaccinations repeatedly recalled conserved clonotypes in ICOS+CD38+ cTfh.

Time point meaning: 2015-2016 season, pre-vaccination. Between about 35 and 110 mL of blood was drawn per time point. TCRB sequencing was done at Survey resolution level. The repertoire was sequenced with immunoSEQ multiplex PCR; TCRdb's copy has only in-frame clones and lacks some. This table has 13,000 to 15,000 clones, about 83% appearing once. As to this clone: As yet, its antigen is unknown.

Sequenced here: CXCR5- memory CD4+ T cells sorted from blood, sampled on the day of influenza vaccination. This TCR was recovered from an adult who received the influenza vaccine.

The CDR3 loop reads CSARGQLELFF. In DNA form, the CDR3 reads TGCAGTGCAAGGGGACAACTGGAGCTGTTTTTT. V and J are TRBV20-1 and TRBJ2-2, with a weak D call TRBD1 (6 bases). Germline CDR1 and CDR2: DFQATT and SNEGSKA (reference sequence). V was clipped by 6 bases and J by 10 bases, with 12 bases between them. This CDR3 contains 11 residues.